The rows below give T cell receptor beta chains drawn from one sample of a study of blood T cell repertoires in COVID-19. The table came from immunoSEQ multiplex PCR; TCRdb's copy has only in-frame clones and leaves some out. The sample yields more than 200,000 clones, approximately 85% seen once. What was sequenced was peripheral blood. Receptors were obtained from a human donor in a cohort sampled during active COVID-19. CDR3s include the opening cysteine and the closing phenylalanine or tryptophan. D genes are given only for firm matches. Some rows have no size entry. The others give once, few or many, or a class for an expanded clone.

>few|TRBJ1-1|TRBD1|TRBV4-1
TGCGCCAGCAGTTTCAGGGGGTCCACTGAAGCTTTCTTT
CASSFRGSTEAFF
>-|TRBJ2-1|TRBD1|TRBV24-1
TGTGCCACCAGTGATTATCAGGGGGCGCGTGAGCAGTTCTTC
CATSDYQGAREQFF
>once|TRBJ1-1|-|TRBV24-1
TGTGCCACCAGTGATGGGGCAGGGACTGGATTGGCTGAAGCTTTCTTT
CATSDGAGTGLAEAFF
>-|TRBJ1-1|TRBD1|TRBV24-1
TGTGCCACCAGTGTTTCCCGACAGGGGACGAACACTGAAGCTTTCTTT
CATSVSRQGTNTEAFF
>once|TRBJ2-1|TRBD2|TRBV4-3
TGCGCCAGCAGCCAAGATGCGGGAGCCGCTGATGAGCAGTTCTTC
CASSQDAGAADEQFF
>-|TRBJ1-5|-|TRBV20-1
TGCAGTGCTAAGGGGGATCAGCCCCAGCATTTT
CSAKGDQPQHF
>-|TRBJ1-5|-|TRBV6-6
TGTGCCAGCAGTTCGAGTCAGCCCCAGCATTTT
CASSSSQPQHF
>-|TRBJ2-7|-|TRBV28
TGTGCCAGTATTGGCAGACACTCCTACGAGCAGTACTTC
CASIGRHSYEQYF
>-|TRBJ2-7|TRBD2|TRBV9
TGTGCCAGCAGCCCGGAGGGGCTAGCGGAGTTCTACGAGCAGTACTTC
CASSPEGLAEFYEQYF
>once|TRBJ1-1|-|TRBV9
TGTGCCAGCAGCGTAGCGTACACCACTGAAGCTTTCTTT
CASSVAYTTEAFF
>-|TRBJ1-1|-|TRBV28
TGTGCCAGCAGTTCAAACGCGGGGCAAACCACTGAAGCTTTCTTT
CASSSNAGQTTEAFF
>-|TRBJ2-1|TRBD1|TRBV7-3
TGTGCCAGCAGCCCGAACCGGGACAGATTATACAATGAGCAGTTCTTC
CASSPNRDRLYNEQFF
>-|TRBJ1-1|TRBD1|TRBV5-4
TGTGCCAGCAGCTGGGACAGGACCGCGTATATTGAAGCTTTCTTT
CASSWDRTAYIEAFF
>-|TRBJ1-2|-|TRBV7-9
TGTGCCAGCAGCGCTACAGGGATTTACTATGGCTACACCTTC
CASSATGIYYGYTF
>-|TRBJ2-7|-|TRBV18
TGTGCCAGCTCACCACGGACAGAGCCCTACGAGCAGTACTTC
CASSPRTEPYEQYF
>-|TRBJ1-6|-|TRBV28
TGTGCCAGCAGTTTATTTTCGTCGTTCGGGATATCACCCCTCCACTTT
CASSLFSSFGISPLHF
>-|TRBJ2-1|-|TRBV7-3
TGTGCCAGCAGCGAACAGGCCCACAATGAGCAGTTCTTC
CASSEQAHNEQFF
>-|TRBJ2-1|-|TRBV29-1
TGCAGCGTTGAGCGGGATCTGGGCAATGAGCAGTTCTTC
CSVERDLGNEQFF
>-|TRBJ1-1|-|TRBV18
TGTGCCAGCTCACCTGGGGGGGCCAACGCTGAAGCTTTCTTT
CASSPGGANAEAFF
>once|TRBJ2-7|TRBD1|TRBV28
TGTGCCAGCAGTTTATTAACCGTCAGGGGGACAGGGGTTCCTTGGGAGCAGTACTTC
CASSLLTVRGTGVPWEQYF
>-|TRBJ1-1|-|TRBV6-2/TRBV6-3
TGTGCCAGCAGTCCCCCCCCCGACGCCGGCGGGATTGCTTTCTTT
CASSPPPDAGGIAFF
>-|TRBJ1-1|TRBD1|TRBV5-8
TGTGCCAGCAGCCCACGACAGGGAGGTGAAGCTTTCTTT
CASSPRQGGEAFF
>-|TRBJ2-3|TRBD2|TRBV4-2
TGTGCCAGCAACCAACGACTAGCGGGAAGGAATACGCAGTATTTT
CASNQRLAGRNTQYF
>-|TRBJ1-1|TRBD1|TRBV19
TGTGCCAGTAGTATTGGGACAGGGGGAGACACTGAAGCTTTCTTT
CASSIGTGGDTEAFF
>-|TRBJ2-7|-|TRBV20-1
TGCAGTGCTCAAGGGGCCTACGAGCAGTACTTC
CSAQGAYEQYF
>-|TRBJ1-2|TRBD1|TRBV5-6
TGTGCCAGCAGCTTGGTCGGGTCGGCAGGGGGCGGCTACACCTTC
CASSLVGSAGGGYTF
>-|TRBJ2-3|TRBD2|TRBV10-3
TGTGCCATAGCTACTAGCGGAAACACAGATACGCAGTATTTT
CAIATSGNTDTQYF
>few|TRBJ2-7|-|TRBV5-4
TGTGCCAGCAGCTTGCGAGAAGGGGACGAGCAGTACTTC
CASSLREGDEQYF
>once|TRBJ2-2|TRBD1|TRBV5-1
TGCGCCAGCAGCTCGGGGACAGCGAACACCGGGGAGCTGTTTTTT
CASSSGTANTGELFF
>once|TRBJ2-7|TRBD2|TRBV10-3
TGTGCCATCAGTGATCTGCCTAGCGGGACTCCTTTATCCTACGAGCAGTACTTC
CAISDLPSGTPLSYEQYF
>-|TRBJ1-1|-|TRBV27
TGTGCCAGCAGTTTAGTACTTGGAGGGCTCACTGAAGCTTTCTTT
CASSLVLGGLTEAFF
>-|TRBJ1-1|-|TRBV7-2
TGTGCCAGCAGCTTAGTATACTCTATGAACACTGAAGCTTTCTTT
CASSLVYSMNTEAFF